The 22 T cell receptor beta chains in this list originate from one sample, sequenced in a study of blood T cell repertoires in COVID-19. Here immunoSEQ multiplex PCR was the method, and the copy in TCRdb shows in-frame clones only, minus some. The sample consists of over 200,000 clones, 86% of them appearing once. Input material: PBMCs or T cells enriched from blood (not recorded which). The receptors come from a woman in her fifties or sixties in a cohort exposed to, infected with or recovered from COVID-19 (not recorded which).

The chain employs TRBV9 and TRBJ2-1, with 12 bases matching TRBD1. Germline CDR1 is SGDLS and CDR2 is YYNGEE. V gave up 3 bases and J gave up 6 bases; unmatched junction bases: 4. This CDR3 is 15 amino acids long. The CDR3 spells CASSAGQGASNEQFF. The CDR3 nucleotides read TGTGCCAGCAGCGCGGGACAGGGGGCTTCCAATGAGCAGTTCTTC.

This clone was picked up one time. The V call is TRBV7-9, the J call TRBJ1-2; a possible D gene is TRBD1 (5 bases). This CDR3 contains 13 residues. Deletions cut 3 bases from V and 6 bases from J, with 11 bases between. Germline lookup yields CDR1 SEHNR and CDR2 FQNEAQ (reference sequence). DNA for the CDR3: TGTGCCAGCAGCTTCCAATGGGGGGATGGCTACACCTTC. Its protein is CASSFQWGDGYTF.

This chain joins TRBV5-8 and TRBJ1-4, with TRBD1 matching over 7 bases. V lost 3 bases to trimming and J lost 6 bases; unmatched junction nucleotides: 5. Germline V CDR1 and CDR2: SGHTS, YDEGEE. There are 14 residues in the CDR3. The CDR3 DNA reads TGTGCCAGCAGCTCCCTCGGACAGGATGAAAAACTGTTTTTT. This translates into CASSSLGQDEKLFF.

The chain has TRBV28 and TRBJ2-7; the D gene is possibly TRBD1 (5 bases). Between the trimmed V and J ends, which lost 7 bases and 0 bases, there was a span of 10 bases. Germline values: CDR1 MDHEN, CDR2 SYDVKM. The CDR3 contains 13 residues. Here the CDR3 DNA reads TGTGCCAGCACTCCGACAGTCTCCTACGAGCAGTACTTC. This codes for CASTPTVSYEQYF.

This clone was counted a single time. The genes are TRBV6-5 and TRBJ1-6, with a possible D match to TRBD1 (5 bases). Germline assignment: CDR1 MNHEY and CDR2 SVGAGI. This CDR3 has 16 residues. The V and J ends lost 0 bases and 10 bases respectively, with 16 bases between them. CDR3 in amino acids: CASSYSSGGWRSPLHF. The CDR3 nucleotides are TGTGCCAGCAGTTACTCGAGCGGGGGATGGAGGTCACCCCTCCACTTT.

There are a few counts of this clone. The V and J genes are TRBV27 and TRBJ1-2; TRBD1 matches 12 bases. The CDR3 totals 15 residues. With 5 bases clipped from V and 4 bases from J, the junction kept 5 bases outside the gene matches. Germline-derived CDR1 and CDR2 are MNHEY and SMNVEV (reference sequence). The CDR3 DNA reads TGTGCCAGCAGTCCCGGGACAGGGGGCGCCTATGGCTACACCTTC. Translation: CASSPGTGGAYGYTF.

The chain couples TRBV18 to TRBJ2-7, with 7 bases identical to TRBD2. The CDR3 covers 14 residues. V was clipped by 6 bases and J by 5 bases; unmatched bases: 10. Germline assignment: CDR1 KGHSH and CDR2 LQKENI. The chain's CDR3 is CASSPGGGSHEQYF. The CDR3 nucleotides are TGTGCCAGCTCCCCGGGGGGAGGGAGTCACGAGCAGTACTTC.

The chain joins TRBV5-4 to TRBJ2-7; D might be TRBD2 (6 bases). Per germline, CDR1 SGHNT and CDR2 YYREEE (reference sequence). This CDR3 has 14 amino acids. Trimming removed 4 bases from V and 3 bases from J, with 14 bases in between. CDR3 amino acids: CASSKSGLNYEQYF. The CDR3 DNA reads TGTGCCAGCAGCAAATCGGGACTCAACTACGAGCAGTACTTC.

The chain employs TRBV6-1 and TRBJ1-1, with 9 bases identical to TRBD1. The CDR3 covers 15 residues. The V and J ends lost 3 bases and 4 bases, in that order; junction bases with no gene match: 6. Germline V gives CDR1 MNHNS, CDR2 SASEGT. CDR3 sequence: CASSDRLTGGTEAFF. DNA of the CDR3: TGTGCCAGCAGTGATAGGTTGACAGGGGGCACTGAAGCTTTCTTT.

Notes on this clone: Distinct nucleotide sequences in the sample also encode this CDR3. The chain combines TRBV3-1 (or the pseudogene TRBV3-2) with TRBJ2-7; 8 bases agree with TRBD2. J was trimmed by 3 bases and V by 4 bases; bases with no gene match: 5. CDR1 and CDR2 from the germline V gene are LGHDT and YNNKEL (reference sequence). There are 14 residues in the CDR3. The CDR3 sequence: CASSPSGGSYEQYF. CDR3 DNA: TGTGCCAGCAGCCCGTCGGGGGGGAGCTACGAGCAGTACTTC.

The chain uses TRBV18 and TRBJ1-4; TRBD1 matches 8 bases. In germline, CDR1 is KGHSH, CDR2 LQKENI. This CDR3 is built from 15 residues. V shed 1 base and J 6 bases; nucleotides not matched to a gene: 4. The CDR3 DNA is TGTGCCAGCTCACCACGAGCAGGGGGCGATGAAAAACTGTTTTTT. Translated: CASSPRAGGDEKLFF.

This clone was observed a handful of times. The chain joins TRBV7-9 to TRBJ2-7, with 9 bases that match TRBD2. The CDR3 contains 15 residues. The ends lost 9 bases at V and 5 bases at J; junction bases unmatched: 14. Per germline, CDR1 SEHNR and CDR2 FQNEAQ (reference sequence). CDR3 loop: CARDSGGDLGDEQYF. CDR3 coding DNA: TGTGCCAGAGATAGCGGGGGTGACCTCGGTGACGAGCAGTACTTC.

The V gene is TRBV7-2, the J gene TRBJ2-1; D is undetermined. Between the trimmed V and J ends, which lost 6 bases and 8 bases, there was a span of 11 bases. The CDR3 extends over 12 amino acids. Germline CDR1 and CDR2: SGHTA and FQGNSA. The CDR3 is CASRRTEHEQFF. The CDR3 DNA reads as TGTGCCAGCAGGAGAACAGAGCATGAGCAGTTCTTC.

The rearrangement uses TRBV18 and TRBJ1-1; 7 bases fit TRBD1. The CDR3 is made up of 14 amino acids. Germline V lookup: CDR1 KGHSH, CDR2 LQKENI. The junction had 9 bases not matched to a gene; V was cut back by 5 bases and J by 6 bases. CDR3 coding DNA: TGTGCCAGCTCATCCGGGACAGTGAGGCCTGAAGCTTTCTTT. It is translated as CASSSGTVRPEAFF.

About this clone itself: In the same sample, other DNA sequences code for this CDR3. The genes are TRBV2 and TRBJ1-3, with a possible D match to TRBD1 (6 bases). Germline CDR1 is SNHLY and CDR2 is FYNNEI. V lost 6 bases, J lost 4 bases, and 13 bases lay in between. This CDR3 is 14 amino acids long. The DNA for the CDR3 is TGTGCCAGCAGATCAACAGGGACAGGAAACACCATATATTTT. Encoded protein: CASRSTGTGNTIYF.

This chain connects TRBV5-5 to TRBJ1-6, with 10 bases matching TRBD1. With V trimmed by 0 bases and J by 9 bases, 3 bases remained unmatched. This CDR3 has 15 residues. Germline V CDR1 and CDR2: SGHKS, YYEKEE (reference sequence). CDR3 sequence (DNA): TGTGCCAGCAGCTTGGGGGACAGGGGAGGTTCACCCCTCCACTTT. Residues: CASSLGDRGGSPLHF.

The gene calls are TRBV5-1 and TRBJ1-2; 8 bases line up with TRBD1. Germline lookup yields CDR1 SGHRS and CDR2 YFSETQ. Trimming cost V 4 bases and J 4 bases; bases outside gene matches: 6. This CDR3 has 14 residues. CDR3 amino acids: CASSKTQGGYGYTF. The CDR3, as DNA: TGCGCCAGCAGCAAGACACAGGGGGGCTATGGCTACACCTTC.

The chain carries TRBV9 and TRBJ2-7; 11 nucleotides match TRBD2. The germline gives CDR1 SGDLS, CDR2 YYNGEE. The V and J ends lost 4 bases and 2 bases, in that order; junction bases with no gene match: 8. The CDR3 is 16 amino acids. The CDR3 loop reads CASSLHDSGGAYEQYF. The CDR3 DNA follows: TGTGCCAGCAGCCTTCATGATAGCGGGGGGGCCTACGAGCAGTACTTC.

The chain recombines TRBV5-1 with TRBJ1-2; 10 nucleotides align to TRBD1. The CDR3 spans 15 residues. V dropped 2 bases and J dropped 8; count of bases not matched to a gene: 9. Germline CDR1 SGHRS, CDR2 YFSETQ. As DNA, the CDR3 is TGCGCCAGCAGCTTCCAATATGAGACAGGGGGCGGCTACACCTTC. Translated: CASSFQYETGGGYTF.

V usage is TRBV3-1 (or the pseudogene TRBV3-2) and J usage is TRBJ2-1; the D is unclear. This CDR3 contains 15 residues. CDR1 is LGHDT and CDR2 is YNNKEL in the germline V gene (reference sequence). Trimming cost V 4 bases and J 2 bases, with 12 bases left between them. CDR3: CASSPDSDPYNEQFF. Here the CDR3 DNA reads TGTGCCAGCAGCCCTGACTCAGACCCCTACAATGAGCAGTTCTTC.

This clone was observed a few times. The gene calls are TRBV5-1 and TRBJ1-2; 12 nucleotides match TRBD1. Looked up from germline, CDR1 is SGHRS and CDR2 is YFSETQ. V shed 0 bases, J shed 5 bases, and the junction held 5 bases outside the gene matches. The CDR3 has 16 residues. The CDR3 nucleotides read TGCGCCAGCAGCTTGGCCGGGGGACAGGGGGCGTATGGCTACACCTTC. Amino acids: CASSLAGGQGAYGYTF.

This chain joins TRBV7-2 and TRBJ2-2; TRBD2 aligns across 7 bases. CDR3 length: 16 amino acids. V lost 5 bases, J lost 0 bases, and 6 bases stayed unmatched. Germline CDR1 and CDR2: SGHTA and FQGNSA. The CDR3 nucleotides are TGTGCCAGCAGCCAACGACTAGCAGCGAACACCGGGGAGCTGTTTTTT. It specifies CASSQRLAANTGELFF.